The subject of this entry is one T cell receptor (beta chain). This sample is part of a study of blood T cell repertoires in COVID-19. Study summary: From the United States, Italy and Spain came samples of acute and convalescent COVID-19. In each case, the material was cDNA or gDNA derived from T cells, B-cell-depleted T cells, or PBMCs.

Original analysis: Reference gene primer amplification gave nucleated cell count estimates. The table came from immunoSEQ multiplex PCR; TCRdb's copy has only in-frame clones and leaves some out. Clone size and the V and J calls come from that table; the DNA yielded D and trimming. The sample lists approximately 24,000 clones; roughly 92% were seen once. The CDR3 loop spans 16 amino acids. Losses at the gene ends were 6 bases for V and 4 bases for J; bases not matched to a gene: 10. CDR1 and CDR2 (germline): MNHNY, SVGAGI (reference sequence). The chain joins TRBV6-6 to TRBJ1-5; 9 nucleotides align to TRBD1. Sequences were obtained from peripheral blood. The clonotype was recovered from a human donor in a cohort sampled during active COVID-19. CDR3 sequence: CASSEPGQGGNQPQHF. DNA of the CDR3: TGTGCCAGCAGCGAACCGGGACAGGGAGGGAATCAGCCCCAGCATTTT.